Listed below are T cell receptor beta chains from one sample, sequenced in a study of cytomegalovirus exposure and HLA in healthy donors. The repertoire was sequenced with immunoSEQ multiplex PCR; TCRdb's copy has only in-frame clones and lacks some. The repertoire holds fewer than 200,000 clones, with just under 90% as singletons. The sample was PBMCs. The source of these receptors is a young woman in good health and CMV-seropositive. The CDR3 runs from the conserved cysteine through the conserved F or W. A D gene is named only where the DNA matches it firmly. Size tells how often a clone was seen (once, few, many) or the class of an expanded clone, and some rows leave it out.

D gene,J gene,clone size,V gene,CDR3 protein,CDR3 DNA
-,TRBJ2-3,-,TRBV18,CASSPPRGSPDTQYF,TGTGCCAGCTCGCCACCCCGGGGTTCCCCAGATACGCAGTATTTT
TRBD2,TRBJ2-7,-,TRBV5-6,CASSLVSGRAYEQYF,TGTGCCAGCAGCTTGGTATCGGGGAGGGCCTACGAGCAGTACTTC
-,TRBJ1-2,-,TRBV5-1,CASSLGQDYGYTF,TGCGCCAGCAGCTTGGGACAGGACTATGGCTACACCTTC
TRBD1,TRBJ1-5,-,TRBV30,CAWSVPDRVSQPQHF,TGTGCCTGGAGTGTACCCGACAGGGTCAGTCAGCCCCAGCATTTT
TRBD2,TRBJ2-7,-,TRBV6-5,CASSYKGLAGNEQYF,TGTGCCAGCAGTTACAAGGGACTAGCGGGAAACGAGCAGTACTTC
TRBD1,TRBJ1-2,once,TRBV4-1,CASSTTGTGDPNYGYTF,TGCGCCAGCAGCACAACCGGGACAGGGGACCCTAACTATGGCTACACCTTC
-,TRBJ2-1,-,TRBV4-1,CASSQESPPVYNEQFF,TGCGCCAGCAGCCAAGAGAGCCCTCCGGTGTACAATGAGCAGTTCTTC
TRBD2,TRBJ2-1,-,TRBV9,CASSETSGRAYNEQFF,TGTGCCAGCAGCGAGACTAGCGGGAGGGCCTACAATGAGCAGTTCTTC
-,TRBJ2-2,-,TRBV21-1,CASSKDLAAGELFF,TGTGCCAGCAGCAAAGATCTAGCGGCCGGGGAGCTGTTTTTT
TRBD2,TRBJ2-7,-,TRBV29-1,CSVVGLADSYEQYF,TGCAGCGTTGTGGGACTAGCGGACTCCTACGAGCAGTACTTC
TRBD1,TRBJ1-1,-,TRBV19,CATRKGTGIYTEAFF,TGTGCCACCAGAAAAGGGACAGGGATTTACACTGAAGCTTTCTTT
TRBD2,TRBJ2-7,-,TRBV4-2,CASSLRRLAQSSSYEQYF,TGTGCCAGCAGCCTCCGGAGACTAGCCCAATCGAGCTCCTACGAGCAGTACTTC
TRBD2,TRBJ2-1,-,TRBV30,CAWSAGTSGIYNEQFF,TGTGCCTGGAGTGCCGGGACTAGCGGAATCTACAATGAGCAGTTCTTC
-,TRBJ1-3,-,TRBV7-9,CASSPGNTIYF,TGTGCCAGCAGCCCAGGAAACACCATATATTTT
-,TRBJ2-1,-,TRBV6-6,CASTTTNNEQFF,TGTGCCAGCACCACTACCAACAATGAGCAGTTCTTC
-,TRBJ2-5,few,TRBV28,CASSSYPEETQYF,TGTGCCAGCAGTTCCTACCCGGAAGAGACCCAGTACTTC
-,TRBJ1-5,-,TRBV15,CATSRDPNKENQPQHF,TGTGCCACCAGCAGAGATCCAAACAAGGAGAATCAGCCCCAGCATTTT
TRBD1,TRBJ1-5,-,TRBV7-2,CASSLRQGVSNQPQHF,TGTGCCAGCAGCCTTCGACAGGGAGTAAGCAATCAGCCCCAGCATTTT
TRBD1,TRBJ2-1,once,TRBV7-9,CASSTGGSYNEQFF,TGTGCCAGCAGCACAGGGGGATCCTACAATGAGCAGTTCTTC
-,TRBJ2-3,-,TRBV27,CASSRVSGSLFSTDTQYF,TGTGCCAGCAGCAGAGTAAGCGGGTCGCTGTTTAGCACAGATACGCAGTATTTT
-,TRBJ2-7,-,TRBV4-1,CASSWGGGMSGEQYF,TGCGCCAGCAGCTGGGGGGGCGGGATGTCGGGAGAGCAGTACTTC
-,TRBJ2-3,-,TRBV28,CASSFGGDTQYF,TGTGCCAGCAGTTTTGGGGGGGATACGCAGTATTTT
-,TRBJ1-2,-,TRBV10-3,CAISDSNYGYTF,TGTGCCATCAGTGACAGTAACTATGGCTACACCTTC
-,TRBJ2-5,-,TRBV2,CASRESPTENQETQYF,TGTGCCAGCAGGGAATCCCCCACAGAGAACCAAGAGACCCAGTACTTC
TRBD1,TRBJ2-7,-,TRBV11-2,CASRSWTGNNEQYF,TGTGCCAGCAGATCATGGACAGGGAACAACGAGCAGTACTTC
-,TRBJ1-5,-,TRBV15,CATSRDLGRQPQHF,TGTGCCACCAGCAGAGATCTGGGCCGCCAGCCCCAGCATTTT
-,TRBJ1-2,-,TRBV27,CASSKKGVRGGYTF,TGTGCCAGCAGTAAGAAGGGGGTAAGGGGTGGCTACACCTTC
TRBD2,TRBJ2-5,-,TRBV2,CASIAERGQETQYF,TGTGCCAGCATCGCCGAGCGGGGCCAAGAGACCCAGTACTTC
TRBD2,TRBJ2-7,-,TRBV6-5,CASRASGVEQYF,TGTGCCAGCAGGGCTAGCGGGGTCGAGCAGTACTTC
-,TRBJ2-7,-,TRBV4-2,CASSQDRLSYEQYF,TGTGCCAGCAGCCAAGACAGACTCTCCTACGAGCAGTACTTC
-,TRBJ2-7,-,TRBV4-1,CASSQAGSPYEQYF,TGCGCCAGCAGCCAGGCCGGGTCCCCCTACGAGCAGTACTTC
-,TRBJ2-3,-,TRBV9,CASSPHGVASTDTQYF,TGTGCCAGCAGCCCCCACGGGGTAGCTAGCACAGATACGCAGTATTTT
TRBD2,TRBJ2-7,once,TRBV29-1,CSVLKLAGVRYEQYF,TGCAGCGTCCTAAAACTAGCGGGAGTAAGGTACGAGCAGTACTTC
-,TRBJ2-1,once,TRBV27,CASRGIGSYNEQFF,TGTGCCAGTCGCGGGATTGGCTCCTACAATGAGCAGTTCTTC
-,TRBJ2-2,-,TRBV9,CASSVAASFTGELFF,TGTGCCAGCAGCGTAGCAGCTAGCTTCACCGGGGAGCTGTTTTTT
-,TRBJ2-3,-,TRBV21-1,CASSRAGTDTQYF,TGTGCCAGCAGCAGGGCAGGCACAGATACGCAGTATTTT
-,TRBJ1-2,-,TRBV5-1,CASSLGTSRVGYTF,TGCGCCAGCAGCTTAGGGACTTCGAGAGTTGGCTACACCTTC
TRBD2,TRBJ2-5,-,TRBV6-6,CASSYPTSGSGETQYF,TGTGCCAGCAGTTATCCGACTAGCGGGAGTGGAGAGACCCAGTACTTC
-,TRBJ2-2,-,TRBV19,CASHLRQVDGELFF,TGTGCCAGCCACCTCCGACAGGTTGACGGGGAGCTGTTTTTT
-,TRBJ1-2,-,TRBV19,CASSPGVGPPVGYTF,TGTGCCAGTAGCCCAGGGGTGGGCCCTCCGGTGGGCTACACCTTC
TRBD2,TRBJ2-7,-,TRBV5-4,CASSSKTSGTYEQYF,TGTGCCAGCAGCTCCAAGACTAGCGGAACCTACGAGCAGTACTTC
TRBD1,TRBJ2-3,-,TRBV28,CASSAGTGRRSDTQYF,TGTGCCAGCAGTGCGGGGACAGGGAGAAGATCAGATACGCAGTATTTT
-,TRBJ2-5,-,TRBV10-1,CASSRDLGETQYF,TGCGCCAGCAGCCGGGACTTAGGAGAGACCCAGTACTTC
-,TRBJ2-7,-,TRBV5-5,CASSPDSEQYF,TGTGCCAGCAGCCCTGACAGCGAGCAGTACTTC
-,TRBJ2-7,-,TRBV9,CASSPGITYEQYF,TGTGCCAGCTCTCCCGGGATAACCTACGAGCAGTACTTC
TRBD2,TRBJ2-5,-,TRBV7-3,CASSLVPREGQETQYF,TGTGCCAGCAGCTTAGTCCCTCGGGAGGGCCAAGAGACCCAGTACTTC
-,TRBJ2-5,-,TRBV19,CASSTTEYQETQYF,TGTGCCAGTAGTACGACAGAGTACCAAGAGACCCAGTACTTC
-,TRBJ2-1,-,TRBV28,CASSLITGFYNEQFF,TGTGCCAGCAGTTTAATAACAGGGTTTTACAATGAGCAGTTCTTC
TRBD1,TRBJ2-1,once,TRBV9,CASSAVGQGSFNEQFF,TGTGCCAGCAGTGCGGTGGGACAGGGGTCTTTCAATGAGCAGTTCTTC
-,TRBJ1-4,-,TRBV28,CASSPHAGGEKLFF,TGTGCCAGCAGTCCTCATGCGGGGGGTGAAAAACTGTTTTTT
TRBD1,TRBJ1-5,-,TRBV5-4,CASSYGTGNQPQHF,TGTGCCAGCAGCTATGGGACAGGGAATCAGCCCCAGCATTTT
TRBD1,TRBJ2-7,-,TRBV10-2,CASSGTGGHEQYF,TGCGCCAGCAGTGGCACAGGGGGCCACGAGCAGTACTTC
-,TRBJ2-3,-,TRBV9,CASSVARSSVRDTQYF,TGTGCCAGCAGCGTAGCTCGGTCTAGCGTTAGAGATACGCAGTATTTT
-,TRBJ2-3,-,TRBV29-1,CSVFAGLSTDTQYF,TGCAGCGTCTTTGCGGGCCTGAGCACAGATACGCAGTATTTT
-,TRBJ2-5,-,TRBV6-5,CALEETQYF,TGTGCCCTAGAAGAGACCCAGTACTTC